This T cell receptor (beta chain) was documented in a study of blood T cell repertoires in COVID-19. Study-level background: From the United States, Italy and Spain came samples of acute and convalescent COVID-19.

Germline V gene sequence: CDR1 SGHRS, CDR2 YFSETQ. The J segment lost 3 bases and the V segment lost 4 bases, leaving 6 bases of the junction unmatched. This CDR3 is 16 amino acids long. TCRdb's copy holds only in-frame clones and misses some; the assay was immunoSEQ multiplex PCR. The sample holds a few hundred thousand clones; roughly 80% are singletons and the top ten take less than 11%. V gene TRBV5-1 combines with J gene TRBJ2-2; 10 bases match TRBD2. Sequences were obtained from peripheral blood. The sequence was collected from a woman of 80 years or more with acute or convalescent COVID-19. CDR3 nucleotide sequence: TGCGCCAGCAGCCTCCAGCGGGGGGGCGACACCGGGGAGCTGTTTTTT. Translated, it gives CASSLQRGGDTGELFF.